These T cell receptor beta chains were read from a single sample in a study of blood T cell repertoires in COVID-19. The protocol was immunoSEQ multiplex PCR, while the TCRdb copy is restricted to in-frame clones and leaves out a portion. The table has some 95,000 clones, 80% seen once. The sample taken for sequencing was peripheral blood. These receptor sequences come from a man between 45 and 60 years old who had recovered from COVID-19. Both conserved end residues are trimmed from each CDR3. D genes are given only for firm matches. Clone size is not always given. Where it is, it says once, few, many or a class for expanded clones.

>TRBJ1-2|TRBV28|.|.
ASSLGPAGGGGHYGYT
>TRBJ2-3|TRBV5-1|TRBD1|.
ASSLEGTGGTDTQY
>TRBJ1-2|TRBV5-1|TRBD1|.
ASSLRDRDSGGYT
>TRBJ2-5|TRBV18|TRBD2|.
ASSPLIGLAVERRAQETQY
>TRBJ2-7|TRBV6-2/TRBV6-3|TRBD2|.
ASSYSRSGGSYEQY
>TRBJ1-5|TRBV7-9|.|medium-sized
ASSLDGQLNQPQH
>TRBJ2-1|TRBV10-3|.|.
AISESMAGKYNEQF
>TRBJ1-1|TRBV10-3|.|.
AISESGRKMNTEAF
>TRBJ1-2|TRBV25-1|TRBD1|few
ASTGTGVKYGYT
>TRBJ1-2|TRBV7-2|TRBD1|.
ASSRRDRELYGYT
>TRBJ2-3|TRBV7-9|TRBD2|few
ASSRQSGSADTQY
>TRBJ1-5|TRBV19|TRBD1|.
ASGGTVDARPQH
>TRBJ2-7|TRBV14|.|few
ASSQAGVSRAYEQY
>TRBJ2-1|TRBV20-1|.|few
SARESREQF
>TRBJ2-2|TRBV28|TRBD2|.
ASGTSGRGTGELF
>TRBJ2-4|TRBV30|.|.
AWSKTEKNIQY
>TRBJ1-5|TRBV27|TRBD1|.
ASRDLRGPGQPQH
>TRBJ1-2|TRBV18|.|.
ASSPVGDAGYT
>TRBJ2-2|TRBV5-1|TRBD1|.
ASRSGTGRTGELF
>TRBJ1-1|TRBV18|.|.
ASSTQRGEAF
>TRBJ1-2|TRBV5-1|.|once
ASRSQGANGYT
>TRBJ2-7|TRBV7-8|TRBD1|.
ASSSRAGTGAYEQY
>TRBJ1-2|TRBV6-5|.|.
ASSYTRSYGYT
>TRBJ1-2|TRBV3-1/TRBV3-2|.|many
ASSPSSRVDGYT
>TRBJ1-5|TRBV6-5|.|.
ASSPSSGSNQPQH
>TRBJ2-2|TRBV9|.|.
ASSVAPGNTGELF
>TRBJ2-5|TRBV10-3|.|.
AISYMTGSGETQY
>TRBJ1-5|TRBV10-1|TRBD1|once
ASSVPGQGARGNQPQH
>TRBJ2-7|TRBV19|.|.
ASIIFEDGPTSGGDYEQY
>TRBJ1-1|TRBV6-5|TRBD1|.
ASTFDRVGTEAF
>TRBJ1-1|TRBV5-1|.|.
ASSVTGGGNTEAF
>TRBJ1-1|TRBV6-5|.|.
ASSIKGLVNTEAF
>TRBJ2-3|TRBV2|.|once
ASSTQTPGTDTQY
>TRBJ2-3|TRBV9|TRBD2|.
ASSVTSGGLTDTQY
>TRBJ2-7|TRBV13|.|few
ASSRWDISYEQY
>TRBJ2-7|TRBV19|.|.
ASSPTRQQGNEQY